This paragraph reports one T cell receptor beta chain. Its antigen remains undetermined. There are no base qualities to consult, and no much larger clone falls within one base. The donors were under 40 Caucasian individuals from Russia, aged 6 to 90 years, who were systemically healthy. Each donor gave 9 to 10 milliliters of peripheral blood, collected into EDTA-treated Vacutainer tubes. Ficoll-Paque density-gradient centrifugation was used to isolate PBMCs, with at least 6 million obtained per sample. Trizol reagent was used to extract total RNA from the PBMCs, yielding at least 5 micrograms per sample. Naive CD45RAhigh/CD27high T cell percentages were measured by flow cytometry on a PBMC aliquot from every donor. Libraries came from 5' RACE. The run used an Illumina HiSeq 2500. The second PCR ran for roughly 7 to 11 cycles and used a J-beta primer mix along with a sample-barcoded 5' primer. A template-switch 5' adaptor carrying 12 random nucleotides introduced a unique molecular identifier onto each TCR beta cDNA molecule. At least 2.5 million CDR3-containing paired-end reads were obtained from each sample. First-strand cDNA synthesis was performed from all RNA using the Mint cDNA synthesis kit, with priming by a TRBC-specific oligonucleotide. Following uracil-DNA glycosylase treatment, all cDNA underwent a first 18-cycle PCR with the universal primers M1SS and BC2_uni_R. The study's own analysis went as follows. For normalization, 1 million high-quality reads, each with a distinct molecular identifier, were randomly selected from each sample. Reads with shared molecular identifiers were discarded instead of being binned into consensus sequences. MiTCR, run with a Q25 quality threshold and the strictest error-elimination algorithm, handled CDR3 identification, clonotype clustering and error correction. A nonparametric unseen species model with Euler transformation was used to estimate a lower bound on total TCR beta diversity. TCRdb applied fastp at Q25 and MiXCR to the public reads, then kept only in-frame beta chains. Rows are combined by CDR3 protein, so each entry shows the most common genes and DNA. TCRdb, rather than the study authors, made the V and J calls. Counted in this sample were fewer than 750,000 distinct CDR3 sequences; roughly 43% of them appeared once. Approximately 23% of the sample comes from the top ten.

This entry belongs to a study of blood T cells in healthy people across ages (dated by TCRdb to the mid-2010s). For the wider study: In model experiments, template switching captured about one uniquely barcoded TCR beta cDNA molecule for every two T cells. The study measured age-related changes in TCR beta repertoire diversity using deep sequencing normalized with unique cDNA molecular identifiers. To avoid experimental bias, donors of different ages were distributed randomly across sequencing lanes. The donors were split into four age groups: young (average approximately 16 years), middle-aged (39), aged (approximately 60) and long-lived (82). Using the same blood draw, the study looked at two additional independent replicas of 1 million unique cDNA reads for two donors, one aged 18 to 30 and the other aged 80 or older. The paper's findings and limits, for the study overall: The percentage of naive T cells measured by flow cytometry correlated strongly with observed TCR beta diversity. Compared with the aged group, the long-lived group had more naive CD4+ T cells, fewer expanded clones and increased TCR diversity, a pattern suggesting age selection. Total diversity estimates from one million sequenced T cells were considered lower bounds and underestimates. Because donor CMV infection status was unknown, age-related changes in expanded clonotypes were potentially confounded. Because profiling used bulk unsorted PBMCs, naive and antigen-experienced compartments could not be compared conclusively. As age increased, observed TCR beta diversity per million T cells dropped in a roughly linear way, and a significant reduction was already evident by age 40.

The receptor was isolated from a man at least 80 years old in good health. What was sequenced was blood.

The DNA is TGTGCCAGCAGCGTAGATGGAAATTACAATGAGCAGTTCTTC. Its coded protein is CASSVDGNYNEQFF. The sequence links TRBV9 to TRBJ2-1; the D gene remains uncertain. The germline V gene provides CDR1 SGDLS and CDR2 YYNGEE. V loses 0 bases of germline sequence and J loses 4 bases, and the interval between the two ends is 8 bases. Measured from the cysteine to the phenylalanine, the CDR3 is 14 residues long. Only the CDR3 part of the read is kept: 42 bases, read in frame from the first base.